The following is a TCR beta chain sequence with its context. These data belong to a study of shared clonotypes between healthy human individuals. Study in general: Samples came from two female and a few male donors aged 18 to 49. Three plates each covered CD4 naive and memory; CD8 naive two, CD8 memory one.

Clones were sequenced by immunoSEQ multiplex PCR, and TCRdb holds only the in-frame ones, with some missing. The sample includes millions of clones, 85% to 95% of them seen just once. It was CD45RO-negative cells, positively selected for CCR7, that made up naive CD8 cells, with terminally differentiated effector memory CD45RA+ cells excluded. The length of the CDR3 is 15 residues. The V and J ends lost 5 bases and 4 bases, in that order; junction bases with no gene match: 6. The germline V gene encodes CDR1 ENHRY and CDR2 SYGVKD. The gene calls are TRBV10-3 and TRBJ1-2; 11 bases are a match to TRBD1. This clonotype originated in a man aged 18-30 years in good health. Sequences were obtained from naive CD8+ T cells sorted from blood. CDR3 residues: CAISSGQGASYGYTF. CDR3 bases: TGTGCCATCAGTTCAGGACAGGGGGCTAGCTATGGCTACACCTTC.